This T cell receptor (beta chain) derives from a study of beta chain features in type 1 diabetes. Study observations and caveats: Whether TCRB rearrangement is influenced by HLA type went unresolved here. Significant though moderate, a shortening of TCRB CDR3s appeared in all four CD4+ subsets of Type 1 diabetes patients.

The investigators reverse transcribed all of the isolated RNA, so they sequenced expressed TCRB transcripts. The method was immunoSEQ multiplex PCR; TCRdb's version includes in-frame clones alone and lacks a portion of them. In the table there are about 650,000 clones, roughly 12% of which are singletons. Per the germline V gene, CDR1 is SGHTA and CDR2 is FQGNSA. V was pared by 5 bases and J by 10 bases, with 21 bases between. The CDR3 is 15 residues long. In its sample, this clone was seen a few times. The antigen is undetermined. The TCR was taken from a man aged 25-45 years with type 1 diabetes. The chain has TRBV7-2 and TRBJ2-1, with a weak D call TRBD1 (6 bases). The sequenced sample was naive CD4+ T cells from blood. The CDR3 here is CASSLRDRLGGEQFF. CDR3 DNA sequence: TGTGCCAGCAGCCTCCGAGACAGGTTGGGTGGCGAGCAGTTCTTC.